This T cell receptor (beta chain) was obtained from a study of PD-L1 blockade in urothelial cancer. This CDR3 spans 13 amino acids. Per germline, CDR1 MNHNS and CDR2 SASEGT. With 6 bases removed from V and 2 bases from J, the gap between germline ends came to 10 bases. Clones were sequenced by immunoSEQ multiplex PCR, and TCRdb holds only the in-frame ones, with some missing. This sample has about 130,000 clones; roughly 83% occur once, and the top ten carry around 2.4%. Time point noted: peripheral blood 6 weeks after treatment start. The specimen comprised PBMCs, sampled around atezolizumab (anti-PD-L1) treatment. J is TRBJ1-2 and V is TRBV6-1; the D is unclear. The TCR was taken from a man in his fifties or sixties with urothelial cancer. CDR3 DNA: TGTGCCAGCAGCCTTCGGGAAAACTATGGCTACACCTTC. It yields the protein CASSLRENYGYTF.